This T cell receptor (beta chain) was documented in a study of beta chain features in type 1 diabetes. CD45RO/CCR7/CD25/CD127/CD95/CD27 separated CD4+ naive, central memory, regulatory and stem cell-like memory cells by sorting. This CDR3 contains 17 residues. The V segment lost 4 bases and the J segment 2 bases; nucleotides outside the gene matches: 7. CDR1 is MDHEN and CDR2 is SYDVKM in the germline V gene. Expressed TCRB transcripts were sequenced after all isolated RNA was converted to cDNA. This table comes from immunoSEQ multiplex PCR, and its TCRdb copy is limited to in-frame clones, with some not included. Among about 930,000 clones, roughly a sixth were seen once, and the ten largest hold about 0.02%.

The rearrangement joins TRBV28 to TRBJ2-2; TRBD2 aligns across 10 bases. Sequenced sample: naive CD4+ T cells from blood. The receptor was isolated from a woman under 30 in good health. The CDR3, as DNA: TGTGCCAGCAGTTCGGGGGCTAGCGGGAGAAACACCGGGGAGCTGTTTTTT. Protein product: CASSSGASGRNTGELFF.